The 21 T cell receptor beta chains below all came from one sample that was sequenced in a study of blood T cell repertoires in COVID-19 (dated by TCRdb to 2018 to 2020). Library prep was done by the immunoSEQ multiplex PCR assay. The immuneACCESS repertoire file appears here via TCRdb, limited to in-frame rearrangements. These files lack a portion of the clones; in checked studies, under half of the deficit traces to unresolved V genes, and the cause of the others is not known. Counted in this sample were 310,000 or so clones; around 85% of them appeared once. The ten largest clones take up 6% to 7% of the sample. Sequencing input: PBMCs or T cells enriched from blood (not recorded which). The receptors were gathered from a woman aged 40 to 49 who had recovered from COVID-19.

V gene TRBV2 combines with J gene TRBJ2-7; D uncertain. Germline V gene data show CDR1 as SNHLY and CDR2 as FYNNEI. V was pared by 3 bases and J by 0 bases, with 12 bases between. The CDR3 is made up of 15 amino acids. CDR3 coding DNA: TGTGCCAGCAGTGAGGGCAGCTTCGCCTCCTACGAGCAGTACTTC. Amino acid sequence: CASSEGSFASYEQYF.

The chain combines TRBV2 with TRBJ1-5; D gene unclear. Germline loops: CDR1 SNHLY, CDR2 FYNNEI. The CDR3 is 14 residues long. V was shortened by 2 bases and J by 4 bases, with 9 bases between the two germline ends. CDR3 coding DNA: TGTGCCAGCAGTGAAAGTCAGGTAAATCAGCCCCAGCATTTT. It specifies CASSESQVNQPQHF.

The chain couples TRBV6-2 or TRBV6-3 to TRBJ2-5; 10 bases map to TRBD1. Germline CDR1 reads MNHEY; CDR2 reads SVGEGT. CDR3 length: 16 amino acids. Unmatched junction bases numbered 3, after V lost 2 bases and J lost 0 bases. The CDR3 DNA sequence: TGTGCCAGCAGTTACCCGGGACAGGGGTACCAAGAGACCCAGTACTTC. Amino acid sequence: CASSYPGQGYQETQYF.

This chain uses TRBV10-2 with TRBJ2-7, with 12 nucleotides matching TRBD2. CDR3 size: 17 residues. The V gene end was trimmed by 4 bases and the J gene end by 0 bases; junction bases not matched to a gene: 7. Germline CDR1 and CDR2: WSHSY and SAAADI. CDR3 coding DNA: TGCGCCAGCAGTGCCACTAGCGGGAGGCCCAACTCCTACGAGCAGTACTTC. Amino acid sequence: CASSATSGRPNSYEQYF.

This chain uses TRBV28 with TRBJ1-4, with 10 bases identical to TRBD1. Germline values: CDR1 MDHEN, CDR2 SYDVKM. The CDR3 consists of 14 residues. V shed 5 bases and J 10 bases; nucleotides not matched to a gene: 7. In DNA, the CDR3 is TGTGCCAGCAGTGGGACAGGGGTCGGGGTAAAACTGTTTTTT. Protein: CASSGTGVGVKLFF.

The V call is TRBV5-1, the J call TRBJ2-3; perhaps TRBD2 as D (6 bases). Germline values: CDR1 SGHRS, CDR2 YFSETQ. V was cut by 0 bases and J by 11 bases, with 10 bases left in between. CDR3 length: 12 residues. DNA of the CDR3: TGCGCCAGCAGCTTGGCGGTTAGCGGGCAGTATTTT. It codes for CASSLAVSGQYF.

This chain joins TRBV5-6 and TRBJ1-1; D unclear. Trimming took 1 base from V and 3 from J, leaving 10 bases between them. Germline CDR1 reads SGHDT; CDR2 reads YYEEEE. CDR3 size: 14 residues. The CDR3: CASSLWAGYTEAFF. CDR3 nucleotide sequence: TGTGCCAGCAGCTTGTGGGCCGGTTACACTGAAGCTTTCTTT.

In regard to this clone: Other DNA sequences in this specimen translate into the identical CDR3. The chain employs TRBV28 and TRBJ2-1, with 11 nucleotides matching TRBD2. The CDR3 consists of 16 residues. Unmatched junction bases numbered 7, after V lost 5 bases and J lost 4 bases. The germline gives CDR1 MDHEN, CDR2 SYDVKM. This chain's CDR3 is CASSPPGLAAYNEQFF. CDR3 nucleotides: TGTGCCAGCAGTCCCCCGGGACTAGCGGCTTACAATGAGCAGTTCTTC.

The V call is TRBV5-6, the J call TRBJ2-7; 12 bases match TRBD1. The CDR3 loop spans 13 amino acids. V lost 4 bases to trimming and J lost 5 bases; unmatched junction nucleotides: 1. In germline, CDR1 is SGHDT, CDR2 YYEEEE. The chain's CDR3 is CASSGTGGDEQYF. CDR3 nucleotide sequence: TGTGCCAGCAGCGGGACAGGGGGCGACGAGCAGTACTTC.

The J gene is TRBJ2-5, the V gene TRBV18; 7 bases align to TRBD1. CDR1 is KGHSH and CDR2 is LQKENI in the germline V gene. The CDR3 extends over 14 amino acids. The V gene end was trimmed by 6 bases and the J gene end by 5 bases; junction bases not matched to a gene: 9. DNA for the CDR3: TGTGCCAGCTCGCCAGACAGGGTTTTGGAGACCCAGTACTTC. Residues: CASSPDRVLETQYF.

This clone was seen a single time. This chain uses TRBV4-1 with TRBJ2-7; D gene unclear. V was trimmed by 4 bases and J by 3 bases, leaving 19 bases between them. Germline loops: CDR1 MGHRA, CDR2 YSYEKL. This CDR3 is 16 amino acids long. CDR3 in DNA: TGCGCCAGCAGCCTAAGAATCGGAACAGATCACTACGAGCAGTACTTC. Encoded protein: CASSLRIGTDHYEQYF.

The chain recombines TRBV6-5 with TRBJ2-4, with a tentative D call TRBD1 (5 bases). This CDR3 is built from 16 residues. V was shortened by 4 bases and J by 0 bases, with 13 bases between the two germline ends. The germline gives CDR1 MNHEY, CDR2 SVGAGI. The DNA of the CDR3 is TGTGCCAGCAGTTCCCCCCAGGGTTCAGCCAAAAACATTCAGTACTTC. Its translation is CASSSPQGSAKNIQYF.

The chain recombines TRBV21-1 with TRBJ1-5; the table's D call, TRBD1, has no DNA check behind it. TRBV21-1 is a documented pseudogene. The CDR3 consists of 13 residues. This chain's CDR3 is CASINRWDQPQHF. CDR3 coding DNA: TGTGCCAGCATAAACAGATGGGATCAGCCCCAGCATTTT.

The rearrangement uses TRBV4-3 and TRBJ1-6; TRBD1 agrees at 12 bases. J was trimmed by 10 bases and V by 0 bases; bases with no gene match: 7. CDR3 length: 17 residues. Germline V gene data show CDR1 as LGHNA and CDR2 as YSLEER. The CDR3 DNA sequence: TGCGCCAGCAGCCAAGATAGGGGACAGGGGGCACGATCACCCCTCCACTTT. As protein: CASSQDRGQGARSPLHF.

The V and J genes are TRBV5-5 and TRBJ2-7; D perhaps matches TRBD2 (6 bases). The CDR3 is 16 amino acids. Germline assignment: CDR1 SGHKS and CDR2 YYEKEE (reference sequence). Trimming pared 2 bases from V and 0 bases from J, leaving 15 bases between. This chain's CDR3 is CASSFRETRVSYEQYF. DNA for the CDR3: TGTGCCAGCAGCTTCCGGGAGACCAGGGTCTCCTACGAGCAGTACTTC.

This sequence joins TRBV29-1 and TRBJ2-7, with a possible D match to TRBD1 (5 bases). Deletions cut 4 bases from V and 2 bases from J, with 9 bases between. This CDR3 is built from 12 residues. Germline assignment: CDR1 SQVTM and CDR2 ANQGSEA. Here the CDR3 DNA reads TGCAGCGTTGGGGAAGGGGCCTACGAGCAGTACTTC. Translating gives CSVGEGAYEQYF.

V gene TRBV3-1 (or the pseudogene TRBV3-2) combines with J gene TRBJ1-1; D is unresolved. The CDR3 runs to 12 residues. The germline V and J ends were trimmed by 8 bases and 7 bases, with 14 bases remaining between them. The germline V gene encodes CDR1 LGHDT and CDR2 YNNKEL (reference sequence). The CDR3 is CASFSGTDEAFF. As DNA, the CDR3 is TGTGCCAGCTTCTCGGGTACTGATGAAGCTTTCTTT.

The V call is TRBV10-3, the J call TRBJ2-1; the D gene is possibly TRBD2 (6 bases). The germline gives CDR1 ENHRY, CDR2 SYGVKD. V was shortened by 4 bases and J by 5 bases, with 15 bases between the two germline ends. There are 15 residues in the CDR3. Here the CDR3 reads CAISVGGTADNEQFF. The CDR3 coding sequence is TGTGCCATCAGTGTCGGCGGGACCGCCGACAATGAGCAGTTCTTC.

This clone was seen a handful of times. The rearrangement links TRBV7-3 to TRBJ2-2; the match to TRBD2 covers 8 bases. Germline CDR1 reads SGHTA; CDR2 reads FQGTGA. This CDR3 region has 15 residues. CDR3 nucleotides: TGTGCGGTCGGGGGGGAACTACAGAACACCGGGGAGCTGTTTTTT. This encodes CAVGGELQNTGELFF.

The J gene is TRBJ1-6, the V gene TRBV9; 9 bases are a match to TRBD1. The CDR3 is made up of 14 amino acids. Germline-derived CDR1 and CDR2 are SGDLS and YYNGEE. V lost 4 bases, J lost 9 bases, and 5 bases stayed unmatched. The CDR3 spells CASSFRDRASPLHF. The DNA for the CDR3 is TGTGCCAGCAGCTTCCGGGACAGGGCTTCACCCCTCCACTTT.

The CDR3 loop reads CASRDFIHTGELFF. CDR3 sequence (DNA): TGTGCCAGTAGGGACTTTATCCACACCGGGGAGCTGTTTTTT. The genes are TRBV19 and TRBJ2-2; the D gene is possibly TRBD2 (5 bases). The germline gives CDR1 LNHDA, CDR2 SQIVND (reference sequence). The length of the CDR3 is 14 residues. Trimming cost V 6 bases and J 3 bases, with 11 bases left between them.